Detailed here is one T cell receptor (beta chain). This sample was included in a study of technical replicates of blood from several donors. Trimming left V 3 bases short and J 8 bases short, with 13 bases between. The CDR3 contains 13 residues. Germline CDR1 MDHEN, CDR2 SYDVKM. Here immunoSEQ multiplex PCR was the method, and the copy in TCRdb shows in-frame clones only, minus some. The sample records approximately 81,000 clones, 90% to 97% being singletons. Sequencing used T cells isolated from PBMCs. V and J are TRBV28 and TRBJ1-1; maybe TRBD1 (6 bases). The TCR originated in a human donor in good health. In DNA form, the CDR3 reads TGTGCCAGCAGTTTCTTAGGACAGAGAGAAGCTTTCTTT. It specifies CASSFLGQREAFF.